A single sample is the source of the 6 T cell receptor beta chains below, sequenced in a study of beta chain features in type 1 diabetes. Expressed TCRB transcripts were sequenced, since all the RNA that had been isolated was reverse transcribed. Sequencing used immunoSEQ multiplex PCR; TCRdb keeps in-frame clones, though not all of them. Among about 130,000 clones listed, 9% to 9.5% were seen once. Sequenced: central memory CD4+ T cells from blood. Receptors originate from a man aged 18-30 years in good health.

This sequence joins TRBV5-8 and TRBJ2-3, with D hard to call. Trimming cost V 4 bases and J 0 bases, with 12 bases left between them. This CDR3 is built from 15 residues. The germline V gene has CDR1 SGHTS and CDR2 YDEGEE. The CDR3 sequence is CASSLGGTSTDTQYF. CDR3 sequence (DNA): TGTGCCAGCAGCCTCGGCGGTACTAGCACAGATACGCAGTATTTT.

The sample holds one count of this clone. The chain links TRBV30 to TRBJ1-5; D is ambiguous. CDR3 length: 13 amino acids. V was shortened by 5 bases and J by 3 bases, with 11 bases between the two germline ends. In germline, CDR1 is GTSNPN, CDR2 SVGIG (reference sequence). The CDR3 nucleotides read TGTGCCTGGGCCCGGGAGCCCAATCAGCCCCAGCATTTT. Protein: CAWAREPNQPQHF. Full variable domain (missing parts from reference TRBV30 and TRBJ1-5): SQTIHQWPATLVQPVGSPLSLECTVEGTSNPNLYWYRQAAGRGLQLLFYSVGIGQISSEVPQNLSASRPQDRQFILSSKKLLLSDSGFYLCAWAREPNQPQHFGDGTRLSIL.

V and J are TRBV30 and TRBJ2-7; 11 positions agree with TRBD1. Looked up from germline, CDR1 is GTSNPN and CDR2 is SVGIG (reference sequence). V was pared by 4 bases and J by 3 bases, with 11 bases of the junction left unmatched. The CDR3 is made up of 16 amino acids. CDR3 loop: CAWKLVGTGGHYEQYF. DNA of the CDR3: TGTGCCTGGAAATTGGTTGGGACAGGGGGTCACTACGAGCAGTACTTC.

The chain couples TRBV6-1 to TRBJ2-4; 9 bases line up with TRBD2. CDR3 length: 14 amino acids. The germline V gene has CDR1 MNHNS and CDR2 SASEGT. J was trimmed by 10 bases and V by 11 bases; bases with no gene match: 15. Written as DNA, the CDR3 is TGTGCCTCCAGCGGGGGGCCGGTGGGTCTTATTCAGTACTTC. It translates to CASSGGPVGLIQYF.

The genes are TRBV6-5 and TRBJ2-2; 8 positions match TRBD2. This CDR3 has 16 residues. From germline, CDR1 is MNHEY and CDR2 SVGAGI. V was pared by 0 bases and J by 2 bases, with 2 bases of the junction left unmatched. The CDR3 sequence: CASSYSGGGNTGELFF. DNA of the CDR3: TGTGCCAGCAGTTACTCCGGGGGGGGCAACACCGGGGAGCTGTTTTTT.

This clone showed up just a few times. The rearrangement links TRBV7-2 to TRBJ2-5; 7 nucleotides agree with TRBD1. TRBJ2-7 matches the DNA end more closely, so the J call is doubtful. Germline assignment: CDR1 SGHTA and CDR2 FQGNSA. The CDR3 has 15 residues. In DNA, the CDR3 is TGTGCCAGCGCACAAGGGACAGTCTCCTCCTACGAGCAGTACTTC. Translation gives CASAQGTVSSYEQYF.